Here is one T cell receptor (beta chain) with its context. The repertoire was sequenced with immunoSEQ multiplex PCR; TCRdb's copy has only in-frame clones and lacks some. This table has approximately 160,000 clones, over 90% appearing once. These data come from a study of blood T cell repertoires in COVID-19. On the study more broadly: COVID-19 samples collected from the United States, Italy and Spain covered acute and convalescent phases. In each case, the material was cDNA or gDNA derived from T cells, B-cell-depleted T cells, or PBMCs.

The germline V gene encodes CDR1 DFQATT and CDR2 SNEGSKA (reference sequence). V shed 3 bases and J 6 bases; nucleotides not matched to a gene: 11. The CDR3 consists of 15 residues. The chain employs TRBV20-1 and TRBJ2-5, with 9 bases aligning to TRBD1. This clonotype was obtained from a woman in her sixties with COVID-19, enrolled during active disease. Source material: peripheral blood. CDR3 in DNA: TGCAGTGCTAGTTTGTCCGGGACAGGGTCAAAGACCCAGTACTTC. Translation: CSASLSGTGSKTQYF.